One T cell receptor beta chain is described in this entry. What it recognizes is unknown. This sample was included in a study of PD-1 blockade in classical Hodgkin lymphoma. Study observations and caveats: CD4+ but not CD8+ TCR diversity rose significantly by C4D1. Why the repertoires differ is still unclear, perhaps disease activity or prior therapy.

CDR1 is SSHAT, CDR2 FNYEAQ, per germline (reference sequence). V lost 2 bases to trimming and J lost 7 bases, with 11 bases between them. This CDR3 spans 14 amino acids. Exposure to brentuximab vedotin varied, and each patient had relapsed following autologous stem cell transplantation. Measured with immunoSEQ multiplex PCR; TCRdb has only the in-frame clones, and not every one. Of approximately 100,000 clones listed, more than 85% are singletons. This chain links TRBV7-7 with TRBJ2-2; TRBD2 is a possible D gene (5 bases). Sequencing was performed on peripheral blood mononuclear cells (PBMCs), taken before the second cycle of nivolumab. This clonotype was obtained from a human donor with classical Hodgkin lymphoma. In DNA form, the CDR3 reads TGTGCCAGCAGCTTACGGGAAGGCGGCGGGGAGCTGTTTTTT. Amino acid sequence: CASSLREGGGELFF.